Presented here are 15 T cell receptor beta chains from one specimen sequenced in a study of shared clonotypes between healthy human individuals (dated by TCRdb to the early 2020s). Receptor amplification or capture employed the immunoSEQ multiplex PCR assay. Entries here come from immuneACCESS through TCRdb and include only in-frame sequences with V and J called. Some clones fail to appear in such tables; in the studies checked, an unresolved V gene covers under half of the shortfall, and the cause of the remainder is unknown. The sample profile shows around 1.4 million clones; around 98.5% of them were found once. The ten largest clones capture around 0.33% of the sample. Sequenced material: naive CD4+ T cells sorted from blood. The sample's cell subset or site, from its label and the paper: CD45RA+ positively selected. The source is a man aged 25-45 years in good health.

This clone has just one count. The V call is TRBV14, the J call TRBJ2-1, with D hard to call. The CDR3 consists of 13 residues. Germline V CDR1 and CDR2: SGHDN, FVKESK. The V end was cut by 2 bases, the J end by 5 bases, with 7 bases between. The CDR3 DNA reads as TGTGCCAGCAGCCAACACCTAGACAATGAGCAGTTCTTC. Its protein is CASSQHLDNEQFF.

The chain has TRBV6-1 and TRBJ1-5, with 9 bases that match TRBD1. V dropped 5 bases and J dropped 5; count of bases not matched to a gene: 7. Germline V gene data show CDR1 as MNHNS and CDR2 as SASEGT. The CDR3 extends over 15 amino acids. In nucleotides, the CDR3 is TGTGCCAGCAGTCCTGGGGACAGGGACTATCAGCCCCAGCATTTT. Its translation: CASSPGDRDYQPQHF.

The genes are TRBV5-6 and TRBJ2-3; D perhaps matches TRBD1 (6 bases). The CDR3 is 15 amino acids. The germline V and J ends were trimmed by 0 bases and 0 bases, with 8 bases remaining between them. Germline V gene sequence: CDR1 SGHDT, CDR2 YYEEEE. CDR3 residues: CASSLVGASTDTQYF. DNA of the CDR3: TGTGCCAGCAGCTTGGTGGGGGCTAGCACAGATACGCAGTATTTT.

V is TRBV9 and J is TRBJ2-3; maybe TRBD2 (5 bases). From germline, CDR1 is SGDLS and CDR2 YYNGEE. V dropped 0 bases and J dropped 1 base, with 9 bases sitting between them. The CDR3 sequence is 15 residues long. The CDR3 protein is CASSVGLIGTDTQYF. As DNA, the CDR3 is TGTGCCAGCAGCGTAGGACTAATCGGCACAGATACGCAGTATTTT.

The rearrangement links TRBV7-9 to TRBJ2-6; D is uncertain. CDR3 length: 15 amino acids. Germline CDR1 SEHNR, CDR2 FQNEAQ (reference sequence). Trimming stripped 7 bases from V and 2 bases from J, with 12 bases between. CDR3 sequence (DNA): TGTGCCAGCACCTCTGACAAAGCTGGGGCCAACGTCCTGACTTTC. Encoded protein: CASTSDKAGANVLTF. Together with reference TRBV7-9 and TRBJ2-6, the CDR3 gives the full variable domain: DTGVSQNPRHKITKRGQNVTFRCDPISEHNRLYWYRQTLGQGPEFLTYFQNEAQLEKSRLLSDRFSAERPKGSFSTLEIQRTEQGDSAMYLCASTSDKAGANVLTFGAGSRLTVL.

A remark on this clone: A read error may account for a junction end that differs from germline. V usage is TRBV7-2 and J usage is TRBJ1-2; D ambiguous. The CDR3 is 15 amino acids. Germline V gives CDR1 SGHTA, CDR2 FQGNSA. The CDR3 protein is CASSLDRRLNSGYTF. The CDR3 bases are TGTGCCAGCAGCTTAGACAGAAGACTTAACTCTGGCTACACCTTC.

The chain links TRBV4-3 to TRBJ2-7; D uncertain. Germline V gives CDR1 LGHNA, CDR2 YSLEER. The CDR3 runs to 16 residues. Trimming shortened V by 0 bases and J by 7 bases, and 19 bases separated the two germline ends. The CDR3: CASSQDLVPLGREQYF. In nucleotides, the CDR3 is TGCGCCAGCAGCCAAGATCTTGTCCCCCTAGGGCGGGAGCAGTACTTC.

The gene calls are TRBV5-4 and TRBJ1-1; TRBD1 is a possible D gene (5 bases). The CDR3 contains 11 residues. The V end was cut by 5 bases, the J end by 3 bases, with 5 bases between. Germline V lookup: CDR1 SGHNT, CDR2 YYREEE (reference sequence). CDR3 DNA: TGTGCCAGCAGGGGGGACACTGAAGCTTTCTTT. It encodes CASRGDTEAFF.

In nucleotides, the CDR3 is TGTGCGCTACGGGGGAGCTCCTACAATGAGCAGTTCTTC. Residues: CALRGSSYNEQFF. The J gene is TRBJ2-1, the V gene TRBV30; tentative D call: TRBD2 (6 bases). This CDR3 comprises 13 residues. Germline CDR1 is GTSNPN and CDR2 is SVGIG (reference sequence).

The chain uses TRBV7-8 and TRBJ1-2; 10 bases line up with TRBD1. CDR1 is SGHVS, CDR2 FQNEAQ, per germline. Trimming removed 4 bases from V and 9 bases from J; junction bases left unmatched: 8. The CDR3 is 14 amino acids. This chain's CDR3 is CASSSRGQGLSYTF. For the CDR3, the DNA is TGTGCCAGCAGCTCACGGGGACAGGGGTTGAGCTACACCTTC. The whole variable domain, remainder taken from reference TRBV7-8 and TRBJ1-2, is GAGVSQSPRYKVAKRGQDVALRCDPISGHVSLFWYQQALGQGPEFLTYFQNEAQLDKSGLPSDRFFAERPEGSVSTLKIQRTQQEDSAVYLCASSSRGQGLSYTFGSGTRLTVV.

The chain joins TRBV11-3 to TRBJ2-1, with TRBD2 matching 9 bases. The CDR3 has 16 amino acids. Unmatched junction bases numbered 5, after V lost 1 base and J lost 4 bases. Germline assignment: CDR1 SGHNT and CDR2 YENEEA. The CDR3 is CASSLVSSGRYNEQFF. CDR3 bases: TGTGCCAGCAGCTTAGTGTCCAGCGGGAGGTACAATGAGCAGTTCTTC.

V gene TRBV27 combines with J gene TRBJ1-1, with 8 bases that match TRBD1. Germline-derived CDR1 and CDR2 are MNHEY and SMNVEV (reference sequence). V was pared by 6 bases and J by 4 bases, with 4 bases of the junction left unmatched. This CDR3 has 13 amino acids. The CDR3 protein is CASSRGPSTEAFF. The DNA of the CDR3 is TGTGCCAGCAGCAGGGGGCCGAGCACTGAAGCTTTCTTT.

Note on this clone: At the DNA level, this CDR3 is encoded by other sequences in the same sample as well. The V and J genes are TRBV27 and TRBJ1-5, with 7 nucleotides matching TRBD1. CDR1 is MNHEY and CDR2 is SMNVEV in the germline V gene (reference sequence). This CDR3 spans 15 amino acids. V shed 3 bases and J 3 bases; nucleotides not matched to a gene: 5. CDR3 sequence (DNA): TGTGCCAGCAGTTTGGGCAGGGGGTCCAATCAGCCCCAGCATTTT. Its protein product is CASSLGRGSNQPQHF.

CDR3 DNA sequence: TGTGCCAGCAGCCCGGCGACGACTAACACCGGGGAGCTGTTTTTT. Translation: CASSPATTNTGELFF. The J gene is TRBJ2-2, the V gene TRBV7-2; D is undetermined. From germline, CDR1 is SGHTA and CDR2 FQGNSA. The CDR3 covers 15 residues. The V gene lost 5 bases and the J gene lost 2 bases, with 12 bases spanning the gap.

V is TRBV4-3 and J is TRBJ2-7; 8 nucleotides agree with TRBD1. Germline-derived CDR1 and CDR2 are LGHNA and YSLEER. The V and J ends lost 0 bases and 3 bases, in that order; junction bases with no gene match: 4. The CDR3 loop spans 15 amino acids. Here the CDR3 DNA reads TGCGCCAGCAGCCAAGAAAGGACAGGGTTCTACGAGCAGTACTTC. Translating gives CASSQERTGFYEQYF.